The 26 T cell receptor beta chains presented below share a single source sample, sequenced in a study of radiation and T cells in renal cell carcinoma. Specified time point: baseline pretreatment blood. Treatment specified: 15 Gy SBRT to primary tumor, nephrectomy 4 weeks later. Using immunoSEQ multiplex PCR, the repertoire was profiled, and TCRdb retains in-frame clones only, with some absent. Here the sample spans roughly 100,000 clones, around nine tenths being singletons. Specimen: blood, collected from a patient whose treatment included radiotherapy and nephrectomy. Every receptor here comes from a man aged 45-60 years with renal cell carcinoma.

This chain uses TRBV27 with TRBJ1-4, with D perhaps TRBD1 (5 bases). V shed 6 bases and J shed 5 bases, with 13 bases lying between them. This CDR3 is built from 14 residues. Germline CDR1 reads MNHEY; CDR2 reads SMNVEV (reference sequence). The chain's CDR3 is CASSQQVGNEKLFF. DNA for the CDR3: TGTGCCAGCAGCCAACAGGTCGGGAATGAAAAACTGTTTTTT.

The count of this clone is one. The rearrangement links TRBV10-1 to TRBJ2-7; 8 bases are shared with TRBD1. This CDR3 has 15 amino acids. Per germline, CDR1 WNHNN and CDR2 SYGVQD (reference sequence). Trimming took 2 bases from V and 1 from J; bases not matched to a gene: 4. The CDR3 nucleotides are TGCGCCAGCAGTGAGACCGGGACAGGATCCTACGAGCAGTACTTC. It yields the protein CASSETGTGSYEQYF.

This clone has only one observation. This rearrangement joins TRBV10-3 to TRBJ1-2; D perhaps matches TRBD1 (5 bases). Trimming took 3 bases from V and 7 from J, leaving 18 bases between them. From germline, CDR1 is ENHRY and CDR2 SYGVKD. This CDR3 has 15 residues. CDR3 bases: TGTGCCATCAGTGATATATCGGCAGGGTCGAGTGGCTACACCTTC. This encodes CAISDISAGSSGYTF.

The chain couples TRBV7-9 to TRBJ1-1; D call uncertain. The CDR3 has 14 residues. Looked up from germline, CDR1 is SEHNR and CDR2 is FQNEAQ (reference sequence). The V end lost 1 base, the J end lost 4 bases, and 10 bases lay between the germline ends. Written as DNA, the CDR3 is TGTGCCAGCAGCTTAGGCGGAGGGAGCACTGAAGCTTTCTTT. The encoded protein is CASSLGGGSTEAFF.

This CDR3 reads CAISESDSGRDGYTF. CDR3 DNA sequence: TGTGCCATCAGTGAGTCGGATAGTGGCAGGGATGGCTACACCTTC. This chain connects TRBV10-3 to TRBJ1-2, with a tentative D call TRBD1 (5 bases). V dropped 0 bases and J dropped 6 bases, with 14 bases sitting between them. Germline V gene sequence: CDR1 ENHRY, CDR2 SYGVKD. This CDR3 spans 15 amino acids.

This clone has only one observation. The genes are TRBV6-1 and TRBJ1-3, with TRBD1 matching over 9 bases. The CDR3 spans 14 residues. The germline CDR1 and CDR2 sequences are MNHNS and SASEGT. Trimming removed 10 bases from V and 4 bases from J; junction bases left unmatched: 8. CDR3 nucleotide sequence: TGTGCCATCGGAACAGGGGGCCTCGGAAACACCATATATTTT. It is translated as CAIGTGGLGNTIYF.

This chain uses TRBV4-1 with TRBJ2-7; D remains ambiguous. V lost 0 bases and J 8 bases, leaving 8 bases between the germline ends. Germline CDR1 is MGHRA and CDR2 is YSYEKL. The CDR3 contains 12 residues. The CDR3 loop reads CASSQEETKQYF. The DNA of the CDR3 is TGCGCCAGCAGCCAAGAAGAGACAAAGCAGTACTTC.

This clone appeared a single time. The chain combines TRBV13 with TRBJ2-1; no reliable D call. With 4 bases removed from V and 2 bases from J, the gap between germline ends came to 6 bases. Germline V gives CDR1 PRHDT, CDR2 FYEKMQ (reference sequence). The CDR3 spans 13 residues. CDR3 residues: CASSYGAYNEQFF. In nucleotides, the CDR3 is TGTGCCAGCAGCTACGGTGCCTACAATGAGCAGTTCTTC. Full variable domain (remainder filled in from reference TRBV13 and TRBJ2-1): AAGVIQSPRHLIKEKRETATLKCYPIPRHDTVYWYQQGPGQDPQFLISFYEKMQSDKGSIPDRFSAQQFSDYHSELNMSSLELGDSALYFCASSYGAYNEQFFGPGTRLTVL.

The CDR3 here is CASSPSPGRVSYEQYF. The CDR3 DNA reads as TGTGCCAGTAGTCCTAGTCCCGGGCGGGTCTCCTACGAGCAGTACTTC. The V call is TRBV27, the J call TRBJ2-7; TRBD2 might be the D (5 bases). The CDR3 has 16 residues. Germline lookup yields CDR1 MNHEY and CDR2 SMNVEV (reference sequence). Trimming removed 9 bases at V and 0 bases at J, with 21 bases between.

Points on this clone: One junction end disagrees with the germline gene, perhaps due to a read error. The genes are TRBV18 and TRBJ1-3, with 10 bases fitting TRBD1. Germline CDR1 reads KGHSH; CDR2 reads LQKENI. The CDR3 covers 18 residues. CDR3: CASSPPGQGIFSGNTIYF. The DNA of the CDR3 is TGTGCCAGCTCCCCACCGGGACAGGGGATCTTCTCTGGAAACACCATATATTTT. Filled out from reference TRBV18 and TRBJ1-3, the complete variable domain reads NAGVMQNPRHLVRRRGQEARLRCSPMKGHSHVYWYRQLPEEGLKFMVYLQKENIIDESGMPKERFSAEFPKEGPSILRIQQVVRGDSAAYFCASSPPGQGIFSGNTIYFGEGSWLTVV.

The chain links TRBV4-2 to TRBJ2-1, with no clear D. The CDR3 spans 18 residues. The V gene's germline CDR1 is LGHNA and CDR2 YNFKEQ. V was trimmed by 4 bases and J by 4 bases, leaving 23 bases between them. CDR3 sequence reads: CASSLLPADQNPYNEQFF. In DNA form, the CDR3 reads TGTGCCAGCAGCCTTCTCCCCGCTGATCAGAATCCTTACAATGAGCAGTTCTTC.

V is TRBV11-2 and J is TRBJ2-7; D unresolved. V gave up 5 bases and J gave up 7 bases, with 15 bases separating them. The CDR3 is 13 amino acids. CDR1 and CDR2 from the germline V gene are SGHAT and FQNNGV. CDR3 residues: CASSAQPLGEQYF. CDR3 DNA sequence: TGTGCCAGCAGCGCCCAACCCCTGGGAGAGCAGTACTTC. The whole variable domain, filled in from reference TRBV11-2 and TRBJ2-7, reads EAGVAQSPRYKIIEKRQSVAFWCNPISGHATLYWYQQILGQGPKLLIQFQNNGVVDDSQLPKDRFSAERLKGVDSTLKIQPAKLEDSAVYLCASSAQPLGEQYFGPGTRLTVT.

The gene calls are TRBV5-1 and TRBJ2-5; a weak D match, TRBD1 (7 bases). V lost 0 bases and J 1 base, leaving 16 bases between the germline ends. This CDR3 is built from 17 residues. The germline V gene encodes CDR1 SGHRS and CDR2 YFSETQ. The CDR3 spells CASSLGAGQNIQETQYF. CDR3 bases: TGCGCCAGCAGCTTGGGGGCGGGACAGAACATCCAAGAGACCCAGTACTTC.

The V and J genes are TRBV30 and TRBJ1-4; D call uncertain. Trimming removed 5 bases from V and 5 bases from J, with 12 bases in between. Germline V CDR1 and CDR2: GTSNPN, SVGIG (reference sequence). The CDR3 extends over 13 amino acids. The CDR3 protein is CAWGATSNEKLFF. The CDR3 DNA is TGTGCCTGGGGCGCGACGAGCAATGAAAAACTGTTTTTT.

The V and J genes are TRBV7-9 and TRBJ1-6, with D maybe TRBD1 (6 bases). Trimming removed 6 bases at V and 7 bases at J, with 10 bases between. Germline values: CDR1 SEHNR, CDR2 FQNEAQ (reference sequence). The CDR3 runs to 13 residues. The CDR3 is CASSRQENSPLHF. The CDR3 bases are TGTGCCAGCAGTCGACAGGAGAATTCACCCCTCCACTTT.

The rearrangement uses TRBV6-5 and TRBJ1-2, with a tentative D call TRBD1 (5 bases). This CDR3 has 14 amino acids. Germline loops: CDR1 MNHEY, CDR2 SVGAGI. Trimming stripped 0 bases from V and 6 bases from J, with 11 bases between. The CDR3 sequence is CASSYSTDIDGYTF. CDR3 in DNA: TGTGCCAGCAGTTACTCCACGGACATAGATGGCTACACCTTC.

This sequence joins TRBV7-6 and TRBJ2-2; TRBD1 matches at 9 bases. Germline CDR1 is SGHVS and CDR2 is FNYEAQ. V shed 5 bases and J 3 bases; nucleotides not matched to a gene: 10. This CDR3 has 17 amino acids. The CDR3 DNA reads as TGTGCCAGCAGCCCCAGACCGGGACAGGGTTACACCGGGGAGCTGTTTTTT. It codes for CASSPRPGQGYTGELFF.

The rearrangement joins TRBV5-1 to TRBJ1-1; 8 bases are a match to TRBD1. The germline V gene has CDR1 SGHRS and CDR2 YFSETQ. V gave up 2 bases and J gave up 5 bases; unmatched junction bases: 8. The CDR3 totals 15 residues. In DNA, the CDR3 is TGCGCCAGCAGCTTCACCTTACAGGGGGAAACTGAAGCTTTCTTT. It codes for CASSFTLQGETEAFF.

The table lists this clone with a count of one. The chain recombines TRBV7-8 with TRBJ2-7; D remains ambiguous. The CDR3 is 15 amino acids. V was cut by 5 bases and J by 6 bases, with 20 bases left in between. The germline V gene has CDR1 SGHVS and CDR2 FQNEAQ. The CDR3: CASSKTSSPSPEQYF. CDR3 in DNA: TGTGCCAGCAGCAAAACCAGCTCACCGTCTCCCGAGCAGTACTTC.

CDR3 sequence reads: CASSEFPQVDEQYF. The DNA for the CDR3 is TGTGCCAGCAGTGAATTTCCGCAGGTCGACGAGCAGTACTTC. The genes are TRBV2 and TRBJ2-7; no firm D call. V was trimmed by 2 bases and J by 5 bases, leaving 13 bases between them. The CDR3 contains 14 residues. Germline assignment: CDR1 SNHLY and CDR2 FYNNEI.

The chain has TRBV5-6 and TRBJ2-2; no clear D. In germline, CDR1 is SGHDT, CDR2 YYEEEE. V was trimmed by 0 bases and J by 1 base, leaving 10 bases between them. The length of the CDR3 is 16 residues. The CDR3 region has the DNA TGTGCCAGCAGCTTGGAACTTCGTCAGAACACCGGGGAGCTGTTTTTT. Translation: CASSLELRQNTGELFF.

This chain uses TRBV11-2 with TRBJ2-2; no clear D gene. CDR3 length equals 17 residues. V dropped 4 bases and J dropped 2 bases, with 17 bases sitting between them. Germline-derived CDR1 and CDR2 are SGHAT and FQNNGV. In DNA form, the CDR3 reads TGTGCCAGCAGCTCATACGGCTGGCAGGCCAACACCGGGGAGCTGTTTTTT. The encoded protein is CASSSYGWQANTGELFF.

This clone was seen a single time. The CDR3 DNA sequence: TGCGCCAGCAGCTCGGACCCGAGCACTGAAGCTTTCTTT. Translating it yields CASSSDPSTEAFF. The chain couples TRBV5-1 to TRBJ1-1; D is unclear. CDR3 length: 13 residues. V was shortened by 3 bases and J by 4 bases, with 10 bases between the two germline ends. Germline loops: CDR1 SGHRS, CDR2 YFSETQ.

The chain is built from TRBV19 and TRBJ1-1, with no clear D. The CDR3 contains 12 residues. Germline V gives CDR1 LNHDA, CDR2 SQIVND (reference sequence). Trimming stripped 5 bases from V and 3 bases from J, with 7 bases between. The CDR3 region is CASSLSHTEAFF. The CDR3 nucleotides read TGTGCCAGTAGTTTGTCGCACACTGAAGCTTTCTTT. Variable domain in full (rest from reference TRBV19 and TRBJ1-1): DGGITQSPKYLFRKEGQNVTLSCEQNLNHDAMYWYRQDPGQGLRLIYYSQIVNDFQKGDIAEGYSVSREKKESFPLTVTSAQKNPTAFYLCASSLSHTEAFFGQGTRLTVV.

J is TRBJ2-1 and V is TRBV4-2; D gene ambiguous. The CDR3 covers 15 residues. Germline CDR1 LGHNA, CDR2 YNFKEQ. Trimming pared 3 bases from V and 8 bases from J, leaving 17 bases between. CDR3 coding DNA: TGTGCCAGCAGCCATTTACATGGGTCGGACGATGAGCAGTTCTTC. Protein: CASSHLHGSDDEQFF.

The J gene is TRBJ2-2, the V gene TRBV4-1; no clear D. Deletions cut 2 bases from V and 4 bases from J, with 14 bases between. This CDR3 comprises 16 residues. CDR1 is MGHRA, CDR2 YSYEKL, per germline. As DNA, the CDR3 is TGCGCCAGCAGCCAATACCTGATGGGCGGCACCGGGGAGCTGTTTTTT. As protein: CASSQYLMGGTGELFF.